This T cell receptor (beta chain) appears in the sequencing data of a study of cytomegalovirus exposure and HLA in healthy donors. Study conclusions and caveats: CMV serostatus was the only recorded immune exposure for donors.

This CDR3 has 13 amino acids. Germline loops: CDR1 SGHVS, CDR2 FQNEAQ. Amplification used 60 Vbeta primers and 13 Jbeta primers. TCRdb's copy holds only in-frame clones and misses some; the assay was immunoSEQ multiplex PCR. The data show over 150,000 clones, with around 80% seen just once and 3.5% to 4.5% held by the top ten. About this clone: Its antigen is undetermined. A read error may account for a junction end that differs from germline.

This chain joins TRBV7-8 and TRBJ1-1; 9 bases agree with TRBD1. The sequencing input was PBMCs. This clonotype originated in a woman aged 55 to 70 in good health and CMV-seropositive. In DNA form, the CDR3 reads TGTGCCAGCAGCACCCGGACAGGGGCGGAGGAGACCTTT. Its protein product is CASSTRTGAEETF.